This T cell receptor beta chain was identified in a study of blood T cell repertoires in COVID-19. The wider study: Samples came from the United States, Italy and Spain, spanning acute and convalescent COVID-19. PBMCs, B-cell-depleted T cells, or T cells provided the cDNA or gDNA that made up the material.

Authors' methods: Reference gene primer amplification yielded estimated nucleated cell counts. Some clones are missing from TCRdb's copy, which holds only in-frame ones; the method was immunoSEQ multiplex PCR. V and J calls and clone size are as listed in that table; D and trimming were resolved from the DNA. The table includes 91,000 or so clones, about 90% detected once. Germline CDR1 and CDR2: MNHNY and SVGAGI (reference sequence). The CDR3 is 12 amino acids. The V and J ends lost 2 bases and 6 bases respectively, with 4 bases between them. The specimen was peripheral blood. The rearrangement links TRBV6-6 to TRBJ2-2; D is ambiguous. The sequence was collected from a woman in her forties or fifties in a cohort sampled during active COVID-19. The CDR3 DNA sequence: TGTGCCAGCAGTTACCCGGCCGGGGAGCTGTTTTTT. It encodes CASSYPAGELFF.